This T cell receptor beta chain comes out of a study of blood T cell repertoires in COVID-19. In the study overall: Italy, Spain and the United States were the sources of the convalescent and acute COVID-19 samples.

Per the authors' pipeline: For nucleated cells, counts were estimated from reference gene primer amplification. The method was immunoSEQ multiplex PCR; TCRdb's version includes in-frame clones alone and lacks a portion of them. D and trimming were read from the DNA, whereas the V and J calls and clone size are those reported in that table. This table has 150,000 to 200,000 clones, roughly 76% appearing once. Trimming stripped 0 bases from V and 0 bases from J, with 5 bases between. CDR1 is SGHRS, CDR2 YFSETQ, per germline. This CDR3 is 14 amino acids long. A Seattle source enrolled patients during active infection and followed them longitudinally.

The sequence was obtained from a woman aged 80 or over with COVID-19, enrolled during active disease. This chain uses TRBV5-1 with TRBJ2-3; D call uncertain. Sequencing was carried out using peripheral blood. In DNA, the CDR3 is TGCGCCAGCAGCTTGGAATCTAGCACAGATACGCAGTATTTT. Its protein product is CASSLESSTDTQYF. Full variable domain (rest looked up from reference TRBV5-1 and TRBJ2-3): KAGVTQTPRYLIKTRGQQVTLSCSPISGHRSVSWYQQTPGQGLQFLFEYFSETQRNKGNFPGRFSGRQFSNSRSEMNVSTLELGDSALYLCASSLESSTDTQYFGPGTRLTVL.